This TCR beta chain was sequenced during a study of siplizumab effects on memory and regulatory T cells. General study results and limits: Naive T cells appeared more varied than memory cells and looked like key alloresponse contributors. Reactions containing siplizumab showed mappable alloreactive CD4+ clones averaging 68.8% Treg-derived, versus roughly 30% in controls.

As regards this clone: The antigen is unknown.

In each sample, about 10^5 TCR templates were assayed. The method was immunoSEQ multiplex PCR; TCRdb's version includes in-frame clones alone and lacks a portion of them. The sample has over 45,000 clones; 95% to 98% are singletons. Unstimulated naive, memory, effector memory and TEMRA subsets underwent sequencing in three donor pairs. The CDR3 has 18 amino acids. From germline, CDR1 is SGHRS and CDR2 YFSETQ. V gave up 4 bases and J gave up 0 bases; unmatched junction bases: 8. This TCR was sampled from a human donor in good health. The chain employs TRBV5-1 and TRBJ2-1; TRBD2 matches 12 bases. The material sequenced was naive CD8+ T cells sorted from blood. The CDR3 DNA is TGCGCCAGCAGCCCCGGACTAGCGGGGCGTGTCTCCTACAATGAGCAGTTCTTC. It encodes CASSPGLAGRVSYNEQFF.